A single TCR beta chain is shown here with its context. Its antigen remains unknown. Amplification of TCR beta CDR3 regions was performed using RNA transcripts as template. First-round RT-PCR targeting the TCR CDR3 was performed with the HTBI primer set. TCRdb fed the multiplex PCR reads into MiXCR, producing one record per CDR3 protein. Among around 350,000 distinct CDR3 sequences, about a fifth were seen once, and the ten largest hold 3.7%. These data come from a study of T cells in Graves' hyperthyroidism and ophthalmopathy. The study, taken as a whole, reports: Stable hyperthyroidism was separated from ophthalmopathy by a model based on 13 V-J features.

Researchers defined stable Graves' hyperthyroidism as no ophthalmopathy progression within 18 months. Germline V gene data show CDR1 as SQVTM and CDR2 as ANQGSEA. With 4 bases removed from V and 1 base from J, the gap between germline ends came to 37 bases. There are 22 residues in the CDR3. This TCR came from a woman younger than 35 with Graves' hyperthyroidism. The genes are TRBV29-1 and TRBJ2-5; a possible D gene is TRBD1 (5 bases). Material: blood. This CDR3 is CSVGYVFGAYWSSDPFQETQYF. CDR3 nucleotides: TGCAGCGTTGGATATGTCTTTGGGGCCTACTGGTCCTCAGACCCTTTCCAAGAGACCCAGTACTTC.